Given below is one TCR beta chain in context. In germline, CDR1 is SGHTS, CDR2 YDEGEE. The ends were cut back, 4 bases at V and 1 base at J, with 12 bases in the middle. The CDR3 extends over 15 amino acids. TCRdb keeps only in-frame clones here, not all; method: immunoSEQ multiplex PCR. The sample holds around 68,000 clones; roughly 89% are singletons and the top ten take about 7.4%. The sample comes from a study of blood T cell repertoires in COVID-19. As for the study in general: Some COVID-19 samples were acute and others convalescent; all came from the United States, Italy and Spain.

This sequence was found in a man aged 45-65 years with active COVID-19. The J gene is TRBJ1-5, the V gene TRBV5-8; D gene ambiguous. The sequenced material came from peripheral blood. CDR3 residues: CASSPRSASNQPQHF. Here the CDR3 DNA reads TGTGCCAGCAGCCCCCGGTCCGCGAGCAATCAGCCCCAGCATTTT. The entire variable domain, with the rest obtained from reference TRBV5-8 and TRBJ1-5, is as follows: EAGVTQSPTHLIKTRGQQATLRCSPISGHTSVYWYQQALGLGLQFLLWYDEGEERNRGNFPPRFSGRQFPNYSSELNVNALELEDSALYLCASSPRSASNQPQHFGDGTRLSIL.